This TCR beta chain was sequenced for a study of blood T cells in healthy people across ages. The second PCR ran roughly 6 to 11 cycles with a sample-barcoded 5' primer and J-beta primers. TCRdb fed the 5' RACE reads into MiXCR, producing one record per CDR3 protein. The table has 1.5 million to 2 million distinct CDR3 sequences, roughly 50% seen once; the top ten hold over 2%. This CDR3 region has 15 residues. The germline CDR1 and CDR2 sequences are SGHTA and FQGNSA. V was trimmed by 5 bases and J by 0 bases, leaving 13 bases between them. This clonotype turned up a few times. The chain carries TRBV7-2 and TRBJ2-5; D uncertain. The sequence came from a woman aged 40 to 49 in good health. The sample consisted of blood. The CDR3 loop reads CASSLTRLNQETQYF. CDR3 coding DNA: TGTGCCAGCAGCCTTACCCGACTTAACCAAGAGACCCAGTACTTC.